These 20 T cell receptor beta chains were sequenced from one sample in a study of vaccination and CD4 T cells after COVID-19. What these receptors recognize is not known. Regarding treatment: approximately 9-day PBMC culture with coronavirus spike peptide pools or control peptides (ViraFEST assay). According to the study, CD4+ T cells from the unexposed donor were gathered ahead of the COVID-19 pandemic (2011-2018). At the Johns Hopkins FTIC core, DNA taken from cultured CD4+ T cells was sequenced by way of the Oncomine TCR Beta short-read assay. TCRdb redid the calling of the PCR reads with MiXCR, one entry per CDR3 protein. The table includes under 9,000 distinct CDR3 sequences, about 71% detected once. Material: CD4+ T cells from blood, cultured in vitro. The receptor source for this set is a human donor in good health.

CDR3 loop: CASSTQKLAVRSSYEQYF. In nucleotides, the CDR3 is TGTGCCAGCAGTACCCAGAAACTAGCGGTCAGGAGCTCCTACGAGCAGTACTTC. The V gene is TRBV12-3 or TRBV12-4, the J gene TRBJ2-7; 8 bases line up with TRBD2. Germline trimming cut 5 bases from V and 0 bases from J; bases unmatched to any gene: 15. The CDR3 is 18 residues long.

This rearrangement joins TRBV24-1 to TRBJ1-1, with unresolved D. The CDR3 contains 11 residues. The germline V gene has CDR1 KGHDR and CDR2 SFDVKD. V was shortened by 8 bases and J by 2 bases, with 5 bases between the two germline ends. CDR3 in amino acids: CATIGNTEAFF. The CDR3 bases are TGTGCCACCATTGGAAACACTGAAGCTTTCTTT.

The rearrangement joins TRBV27 to TRBJ1-5; no definite D call. The germline V gene encodes CDR1 MNHEY and CDR2 SMNVEV (reference sequence). V lost 0 bases, J lost 1 base, and 10 bases lay in between. The CDR3 is 16 residues long. CDR3 in DNA: TGTGCCAGCAGTTTATCGGGGTCTCACAGCAATCAGCCCCAGCATTTT. Translating gives CASSLSGSHSNQPQHF.

V usage is TRBV11-2 and J usage is TRBJ1-2; D is perhaps TRBD1 (5 bases). This CDR3 spans 13 amino acids. V was clipped by 5 bases and J by 4 bases, with 11 bases between them. Germline V gene lookup returns CDR1 SGHAT and CDR2 FQNNGV. As DNA, the CDR3 is TGTGCCAGCAGCCCGGGGCAGAGCTATGGCTACACCTTC. It specifies CASSPGQSYGYTF.

The chain has TRBV15 and TRBJ1-2; TRBD1 agrees at 10 bases. The V gene's germline CDR1 is LNHNV and CDR2 YYDKDF (reference sequence). Trimming at V came to 8 bases and at J to 2 bases, leaving 8 bases not matched to a gene. CDR3 length: 15 residues. In DNA, the CDR3 is TGTGCCACCCTACCTCGACAGGGGGCAAACTATGGCTACACCTTC. It encodes CATLPRQGANYGYTF.

The rearrangement joins TRBV7-2 to TRBJ2-2, with 7 bases aligning to TRBD2. CDR1 is SGHTA, CDR2 FQGNSA, per germline. The CDR3 is 13 residues long. V shed 5 bases, J shed 8 bases, and the junction held 5 bases outside the gene matches. The CDR3 spells CASSPKRGGELFF. The CDR3 DNA reads TGTGCCAGCAGCCCTAAGCGGGGTGGGGAGCTGTTTTTT.

This rearrangement joins TRBV6-5 to TRBJ1-1; TRBD1 might be the D (5 bases). The germline V gene has CDR1 MNHEY and CDR2 SVGAGI. Trimming stripped 0 bases from V and 6 bases from J, with 8 bases between. The CDR3 extends over 13 amino acids. This CDR3 is CASSYSWGAEAFF. Written as DNA, the CDR3 is TGTGCCAGCAGTTACTCATGGGGGGCTGAAGCTTTCTTT.

This chain links TRBV7-2 with TRBJ2-2; D remains unclear. Trimming cost V 0 bases and J 4 bases, with 3 bases left between them. The CDR3 covers 13 residues. From germline, CDR1 is SGHTA and CDR2 FQGNSA. CDR3 bases: TGTGCCAGCAGCTTAGCGATCACCGGGGAGCTGTTTTTT. As protein: CASSLAITGELFF.

The genes are TRBV27 and TRBJ1-5; tentative D call: TRBD1 (6 bases). The CDR3 loop spans 16 amino acids. The V and J ends lost 4 bases and 7 bases respectively, with 20 bases between them. Germline V gene lookup returns CDR1 MNHEY and CDR2 SMNVEV (reference sequence). DNA for the CDR3: TGTGCCAGCAGTTCACGCTTGGGGGGGGGCCAGCAGCCCCAGCATTTT. It is translated as CASSSRLGGGQQPQHF.

This chain links TRBV19 with TRBJ2-1, with 9 nucleotides matching TRBD2. Trimming removed 2 bases from V and 0 bases from J; junction bases left unmatched: 2. Germline V CDR1 and CDR2: LNHDA, SQIVND (reference sequence). The CDR3 loop spans 16 amino acids. The CDR3 loop is CASSILAGSSYNEQFF. CDR3 DNA sequence: TGTGCCAGTAGTATACTAGCGGGGAGCTCCTACAATGAGCAGTTCTTC.

In DNA form, the CDR3 reads TGTGCCAGTTCGGAGCGTTACTATGGCTACACCTTC. It specifies CASSERYYGYTF. The chain uses TRBV6-1 and TRBJ1-2; D remains ambiguous. V lost 9 bases and J 3 bases, leaving 11 bases between the germline ends. Germline V gene sequence: CDR1 MNHNS, CDR2 SASEGT. The CDR3 contains 12 residues.

The gene calls are TRBV5-4 and TRBJ1-6; D uncertain. CDR3 size: 16 residues. The germline V and J ends were trimmed by 4 bases and 9 bases, with 20 bases remaining between them. CDR1 is SGHNT, CDR2 YYREEE, per germline (reference sequence). The CDR3 reads CASSPGLGMAVSPLHF. The CDR3, as DNA: TGTGCCAGCAGCCCGGGTCTCGGGATGGCCGTTTCACCCCTCCACTTT.

The chain has TRBV19 and TRBJ1-2; the match to TRBD1 covers 7 bases. The CDR3 length is 16 residues. Germline V gene sequence: CDR1 LNHDA, CDR2 SQIVND (reference sequence). V lost 5 bases, J lost 5 bases, and 14 bases stayed unmatched. DNA for the CDR3: TGTGCCAGTAGTTCTACCCCCTTCGGGACAGAGTATGGCTACACCTTC. Translated: CASSSTPFGTEYGYTF.

The chain employs TRBV10-3 and TRBJ1-5, with a weak D call TRBD1 (5 bases). The CDR3 loop spans 13 amino acids. Looked up from germline, CDR1 is ENHRY and CDR2 is SYGVKD. V lost 10 bases to trimming and J lost 4 bases, with 14 bases between them. The CDR3 coding sequence is TGTGCCACGGGGACGGAGACAAATCAGCCCCAGCATTTT. It specifies CATGTETNQPQHF.

The V and J genes are TRBV7-2 and TRBJ1-3, with 7 bases matching TRBD1. J was trimmed by 1 base and V by 5 bases; bases with no gene match: 14. This CDR3 contains 18 residues. Germline CDR1 and CDR2: SGHTA and FQGNSA. The CDR3 protein is CASSLTGTALESGNTIYF. Written as DNA, the CDR3 is TGTGCCAGCAGCCTCACCGGGACAGCATTGGAATCTGGAAACACCATATATTTT.

This sequence joins TRBV20-1 and TRBJ2-5; TRBD1 aligns across 11 bases. Germline trimming cut 4 bases from V and 2 bases from J; bases unmatched to any gene: 3. Germline V lookup: CDR1 DFQATT, CDR2 SNEGSKA (reference sequence). This CDR3 region has 14 residues. CDR3 coding DNA: TGCAGTGCTACCGGGACAGGGGGTCAAGAGACCCAGTACTTC. This translates into CSATGTGGQETQYF.

The genes are TRBV6-2 or TRBV6-3 and TRBJ2-3; 9 nucleotides agree with TRBD1. The V gene end was trimmed by 7 bases and the J gene end by 3 bases; junction bases not matched to a gene: 2. CDR3 size: 13 residues. The germline CDR1 and CDR2 sequences are MNHEY and SVGEGT. CDR3: CASTGQGTDTQYF. The DNA for the CDR3 is TGTGCCAGCACGGGACAGGGAACAGATACGCAGTATTTT.

V is TRBV20-1 and J is TRBJ1-5; 7 bases match TRBD1. This CDR3 region has 18 residues. V gave up 1 base and J gave up 2 bases; unmatched junction bases: 14. Per germline, CDR1 DFQATT and CDR2 SNEGSKA (reference sequence). CDR3 sequence reads: CSARGGGGLSIGNQPQHF. CDR3 nucleotide sequence: TGCAGTGCTAGAGGGGGAGGGGGCTTGTCGATTGGCAATCAGCCCCAGCATTTT.

The chain links TRBV4-2 to TRBJ1-1; the D is unclear. Germline-derived CDR1 and CDR2 are LGHNA and YNFKEQ. V lost 1 base to trimming and J lost 6 bases, with 12 bases between them. The CDR3 length is 14 residues. The CDR3 sequence is CASSQVGVGAEAFF. For the CDR3, the DNA is TGTGCCAGCAGCCAAGTCGGAGTCGGCGCTGAAGCTTTCTTT.

V is TRBV19 and J is TRBJ2-7; 7 positions match TRBD1. This CDR3 has 16 amino acids. Germline V gene data show CDR1 as LNHDA and CDR2 as SQIVND (reference sequence). The V segment lost 5 bases and the J segment 9 bases; nucleotides outside the gene matches: 19. CDR3 residues: CASSFSRTGGPSRQYF. The CDR3 DNA reads as TGTGCCAGTAGTTTTTCAAGGACAGGAGGTCCAAGCCGGCAGTACTTC.